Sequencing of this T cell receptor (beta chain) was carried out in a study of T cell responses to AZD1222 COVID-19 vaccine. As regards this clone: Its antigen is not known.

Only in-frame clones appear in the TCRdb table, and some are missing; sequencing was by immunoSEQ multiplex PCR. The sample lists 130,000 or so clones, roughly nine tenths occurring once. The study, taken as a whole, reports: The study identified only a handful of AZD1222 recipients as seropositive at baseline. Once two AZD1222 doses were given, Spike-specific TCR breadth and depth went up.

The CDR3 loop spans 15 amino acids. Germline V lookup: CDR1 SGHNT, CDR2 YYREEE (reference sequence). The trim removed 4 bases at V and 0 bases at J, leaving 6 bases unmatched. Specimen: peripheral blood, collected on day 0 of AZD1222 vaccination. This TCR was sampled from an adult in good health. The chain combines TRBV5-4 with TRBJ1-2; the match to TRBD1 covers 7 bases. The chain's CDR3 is CASSLGTATNYGYTF. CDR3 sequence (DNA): TGTGCCAGCAGCCTCGGGACAGCTACTAACTATGGCTACACCTTC.